Listed here are 4 T cell receptor beta chains from one sample, sequenced in a study of blood T cell repertoires in COVID-19. This table comes from immunoSEQ multiplex PCR, and its TCRdb copy is limited to in-frame clones, with some not included. The table has a few hundred thousand clones, 84% seen once; the top ten hold about 10%. Material: peripheral blood. The receptors were gathered from a woman older than 75 with COVID-19, enrolled during active disease.

The chain uses TRBV28 and TRBJ2-7, with D perhaps matching TRBD1 (6 bases). Germline V lookup: CDR1 MDHEN, CDR2 SYDVKM. V was cut by 4 bases and J by 0 bases, with 13 bases left in between. This CDR3 has 15 amino acids. CDR3 region: CASSSRGISSYEQYF. The DNA for the CDR3 is TGTGCCAGCAGTTCCAGGGGAATTAGCTCCTACGAGCAGTACTTC.

The chain couples TRBV18 to TRBJ2-2, with D perhaps TRBD1 (5 bases). Germline-derived CDR1 and CDR2 are KGHSH and LQKENI. The CDR3 consists of 14 residues. The germline V and J ends were trimmed by 3 bases and 5 bases, with 10 bases remaining between them. The DNA of the CDR3 is TGTGCCAGCTCACCCGGCAGGGAAACCGGGGAGCTGTTTTTT. This gives the protein CASSPGRETGELFF.

The V call is TRBV5-1, the J call TRBJ1-2, with TRBD1 identical over 8 bases. Germline CDR1 is SGHRS and CDR2 is YFSETQ. V shed 6 bases, J shed 5 bases, and the junction held 9 bases outside the gene matches. The CDR3 runs to 14 residues. The CDR3 protein is CASTSQGARYGYTF. CDR3 in DNA: TGCGCCAGCACGTCTCAGGGGGCTCGGTATGGCTACACCTTC.

This clone occurred a few times. The rearrangement joins TRBV5-8 to TRBJ1-5; TRBD1 is a possible D gene (5 bases). From germline, CDR1 is SGHTS and CDR2 YDEGEE. There are 15 residues in the CDR3. The V gene lost 1 base and the J gene lost 6 bases, with 14 bases spanning the gap. CDR3 bases: TGTGCCAGCAGCTTGTTAGGGGAACGCGGTCAGCCCCAGCATTTT. It yields the protein CASSLLGERGQPQHF.